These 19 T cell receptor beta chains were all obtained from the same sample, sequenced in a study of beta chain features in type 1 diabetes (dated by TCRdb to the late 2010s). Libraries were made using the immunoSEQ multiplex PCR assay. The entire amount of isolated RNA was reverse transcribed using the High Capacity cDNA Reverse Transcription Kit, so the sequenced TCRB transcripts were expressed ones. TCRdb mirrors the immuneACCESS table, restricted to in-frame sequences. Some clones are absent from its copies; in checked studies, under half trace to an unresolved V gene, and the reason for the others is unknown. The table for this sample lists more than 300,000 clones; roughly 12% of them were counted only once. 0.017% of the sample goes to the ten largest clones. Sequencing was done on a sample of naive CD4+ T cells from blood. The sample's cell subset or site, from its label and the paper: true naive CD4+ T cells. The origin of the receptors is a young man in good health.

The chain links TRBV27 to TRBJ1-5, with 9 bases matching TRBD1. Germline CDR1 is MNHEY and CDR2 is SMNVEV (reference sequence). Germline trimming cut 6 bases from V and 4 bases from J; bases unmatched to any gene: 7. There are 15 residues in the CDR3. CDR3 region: CASSGDRVWNQPQHF. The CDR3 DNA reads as TGTGCCAGCAGCGGGGACAGGGTCTGGAATCAGCCCCAGCATTTT.

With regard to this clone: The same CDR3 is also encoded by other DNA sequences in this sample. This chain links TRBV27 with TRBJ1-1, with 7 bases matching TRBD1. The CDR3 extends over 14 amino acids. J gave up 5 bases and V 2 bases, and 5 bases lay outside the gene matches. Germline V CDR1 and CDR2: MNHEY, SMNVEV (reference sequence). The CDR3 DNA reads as TGTGCCAGCAGTTTAACCAGGGGGAGGACTGAAGCTTTCTTT. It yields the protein CASSLTRGRTEAFF.

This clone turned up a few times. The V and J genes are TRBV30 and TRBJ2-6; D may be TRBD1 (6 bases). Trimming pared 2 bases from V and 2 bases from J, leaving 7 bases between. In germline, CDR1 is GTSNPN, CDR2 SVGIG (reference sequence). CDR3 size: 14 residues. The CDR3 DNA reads TGTGCCTGGAGTAGGGGGACTGGGGCCAACGTCCTGACTTTC. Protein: CAWSRGTGANVLTF.

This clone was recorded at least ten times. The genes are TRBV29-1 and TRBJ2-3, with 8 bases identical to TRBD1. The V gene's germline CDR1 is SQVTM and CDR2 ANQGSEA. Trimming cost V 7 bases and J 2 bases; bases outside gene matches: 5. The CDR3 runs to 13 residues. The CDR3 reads CSAGTGTTDTQYF. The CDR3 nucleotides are TGCAGCGCCGGGACAGGTACCACAGATACGCAGTATTTT.

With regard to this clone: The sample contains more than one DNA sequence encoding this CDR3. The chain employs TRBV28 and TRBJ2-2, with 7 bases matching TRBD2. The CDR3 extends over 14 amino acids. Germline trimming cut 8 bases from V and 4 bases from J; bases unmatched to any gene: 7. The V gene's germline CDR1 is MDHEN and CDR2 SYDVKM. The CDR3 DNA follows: TGTGCCAGCTCGCCGGGGGGACGCACCGGGGAGCTGTTTTTT. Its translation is CASSPGGRTGELFF.

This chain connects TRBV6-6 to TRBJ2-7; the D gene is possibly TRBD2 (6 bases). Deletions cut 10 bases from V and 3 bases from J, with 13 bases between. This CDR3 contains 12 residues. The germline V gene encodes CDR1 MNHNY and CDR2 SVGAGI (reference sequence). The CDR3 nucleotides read TGTGCCACCAGGGACTCCCACTACGAGCAGTACTTC. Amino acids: CATRDSHYEQYF.

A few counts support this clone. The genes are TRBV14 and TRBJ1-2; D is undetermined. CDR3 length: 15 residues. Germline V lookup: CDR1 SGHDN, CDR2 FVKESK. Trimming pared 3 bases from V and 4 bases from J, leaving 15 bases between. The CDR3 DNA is TGTGCCAGCAGCCAGGCAGGATCACCCTCCTATGGCTACACCTTC. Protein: CASSQAGSPSYGYTF.

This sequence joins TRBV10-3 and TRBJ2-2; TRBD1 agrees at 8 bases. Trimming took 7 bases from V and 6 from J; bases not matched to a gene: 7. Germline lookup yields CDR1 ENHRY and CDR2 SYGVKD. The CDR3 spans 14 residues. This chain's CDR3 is CAITPGGRSGELFF. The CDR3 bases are TGTGCCATCACTCCAGGGGGCCGATCCGGGGAGCTGTTTTTT.

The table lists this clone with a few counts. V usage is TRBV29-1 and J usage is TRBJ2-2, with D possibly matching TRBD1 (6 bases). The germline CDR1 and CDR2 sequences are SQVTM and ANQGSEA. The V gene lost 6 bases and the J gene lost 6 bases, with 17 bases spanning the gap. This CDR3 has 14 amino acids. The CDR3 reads CSVGPDSEAGELFF. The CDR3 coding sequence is TGCAGCGTAGGTCCGGACAGTGAGGCCGGGGAGCTGTTTTTT.

The CDR3 loop is CASSSGTYEQYF. The CDR3 DNA is TGTGCCAGTAGTTCAGGGACCTACGAGCAGTACTTC. The V gene is TRBV19, the J gene TRBJ2-7, with D perhaps TRBD1 (5 bases). The CDR3 length is 12 residues. The germline V gene has CDR1 LNHDA and CDR2 SQIVND (reference sequence). V shed 5 bases and J shed 2 bases, with 7 bases lying between them.

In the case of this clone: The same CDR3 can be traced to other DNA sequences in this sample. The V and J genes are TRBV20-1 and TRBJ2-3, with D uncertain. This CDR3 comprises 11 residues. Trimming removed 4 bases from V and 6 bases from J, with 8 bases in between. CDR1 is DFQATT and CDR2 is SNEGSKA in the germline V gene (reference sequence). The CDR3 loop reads CSATGGDTQYF. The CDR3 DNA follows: TGCAGTGCTACAGGTGGGGATACGCAGTATTTT.

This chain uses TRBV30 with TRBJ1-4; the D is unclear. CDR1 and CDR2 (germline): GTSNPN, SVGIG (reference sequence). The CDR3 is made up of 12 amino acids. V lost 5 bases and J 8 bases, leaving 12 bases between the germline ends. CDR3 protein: CAWALDNEKLFF. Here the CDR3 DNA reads TGTGCCTGGGCCCTCGACAACGAAAAACTGTTTTTT.

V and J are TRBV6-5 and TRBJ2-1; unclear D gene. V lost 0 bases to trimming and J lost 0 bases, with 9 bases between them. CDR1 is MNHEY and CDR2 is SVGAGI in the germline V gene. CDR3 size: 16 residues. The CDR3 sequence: CASSYSSRSSYNEQFF. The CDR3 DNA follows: TGTGCCAGCAGTTACTCAAGTAGGAGCTCCTACAATGAGCAGTTCTTC.

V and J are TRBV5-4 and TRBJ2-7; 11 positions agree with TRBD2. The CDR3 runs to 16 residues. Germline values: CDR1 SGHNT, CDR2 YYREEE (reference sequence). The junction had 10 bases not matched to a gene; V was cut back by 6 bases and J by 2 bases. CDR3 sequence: CASNKGGTSGPYEQYF. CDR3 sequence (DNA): TGTGCCAGCAACAAAGGTGGGACTAGCGGACCCTACGAGCAGTACTTC.

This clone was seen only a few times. CDR3 loop: CASSTPGTSGRETQYF. The DNA of the CDR3 is TGTGCCAGCAGTACCCCCGGGACTAGCGGGAGAGAGACCCAGTACTTC. This sequence joins TRBV28 and TRBJ2-5; TRBD2 matches at 14 bases. Germline-derived CDR1 and CDR2 are MDHEN and SYDVKM. J was trimmed by 4 bases and V by 5 bases; bases with no gene match: 6. CDR3 length equals 16 residues.

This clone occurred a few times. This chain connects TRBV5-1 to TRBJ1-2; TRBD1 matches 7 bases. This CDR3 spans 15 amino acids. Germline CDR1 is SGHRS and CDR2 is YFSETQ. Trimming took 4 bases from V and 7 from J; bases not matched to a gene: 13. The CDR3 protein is CASSADGTVAFGYTF. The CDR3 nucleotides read TGCGCCAGCAGCGCGGACGGGACAGTAGCTTTTGGCTACACCTTC.

The CDR3 nucleotides read TGTGCCAGTAGTACTGGGACTAGCGGGAGTCTGATCTACGAGCAGTACTTC. Protein: CASSTGTSGSLIYEQYF. This chain uses TRBV19 with TRBJ2-7, with 14 bases that match TRBD2. The CDR3 sequence is 17 residues long. Germline V gene sequence: CDR1 LNHDA, CDR2 SQIVND (reference sequence). Trimming removed 4 bases from V and 3 bases from J; junction bases left unmatched: 8.

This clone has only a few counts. The CDR3 nucleotides are TGCAGCGTTGAAACAGGGCACTATGGCTACACCTTC. Translating it yields CSVETGHYGYTF. V gene TRBV29-1 combines with J gene TRBJ1-2; maybe TRBD1 (6 bases). This CDR3 is 12 amino acids long. Germline CDR1 SQVTM, CDR2 ANQGSEA. With 2 bases removed from V and 3 bases from J, the gap between germline ends came to 7 bases.

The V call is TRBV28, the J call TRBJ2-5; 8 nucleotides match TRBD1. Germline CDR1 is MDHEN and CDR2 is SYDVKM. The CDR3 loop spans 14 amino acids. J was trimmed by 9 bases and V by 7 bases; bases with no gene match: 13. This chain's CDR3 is CASTLEDRDGPQYF. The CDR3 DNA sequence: TGTGCCAGCACCCTCGAGGACAGGGATGGGCCCCAGTACTTC. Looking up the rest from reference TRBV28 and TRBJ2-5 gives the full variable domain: DVKVTQSSRYLVKRTGEKVFLECVQDMDHENMFWYRQDPGLGLRLIYFSYDVKMKEKGDIPEGYSVSREKKERFSLILESASTNQTSMYLCASTLEDRDGPQYFGPGTRLLVL.